The entry below gives a single T cell receptor beta chain sequence along with its context. Its antigen is unknown. This sample was included in a study of stem cell transplantation in POMP-related autoinflammatory disease. Broader study findings: In patients with PRAID, every analyzed T-cell subset tended to show lower diversity and higher clonality. In PRAID patients, the number of distinct TRB V-J gene pairings was restricted.

The CDR3 consists of 16 residues. Germline values: CDR1 ENHRY, CDR2 SYGVKD. V gave up 0 bases and J gave up 3 bases, with 14 bases separating them. Sequencing was performed with immunoSEQ multiplex PCR; in TCRdb, only in-frame clones are kept and a portion is missing. This repertoire shows some 70,000 clones, approximately 90% found once; its top ten account for 0.5% to 0.75%. Prominent immunodeficiency with autoinflammation defined PRAID. Sequences were derived from CD4+ T cells from PBMCs, sampled after stem cell transplantation. The V call is TRBV10-3, the J call TRBJ1-1, with a possible D match to TRBD1 (5 bases). This receptor was identified in a human patient with POMP-related autoinflammation and immune dysregulation (PRAID). Some T cells may trace back to the graft donor. The CDR3 region has the DNA TGTGCCATCAGTGAGTCTGGGGCAGGGTTGGACACTGAAGCTTTCTTT. Translation gives CAISESGAGLDTEAFF.